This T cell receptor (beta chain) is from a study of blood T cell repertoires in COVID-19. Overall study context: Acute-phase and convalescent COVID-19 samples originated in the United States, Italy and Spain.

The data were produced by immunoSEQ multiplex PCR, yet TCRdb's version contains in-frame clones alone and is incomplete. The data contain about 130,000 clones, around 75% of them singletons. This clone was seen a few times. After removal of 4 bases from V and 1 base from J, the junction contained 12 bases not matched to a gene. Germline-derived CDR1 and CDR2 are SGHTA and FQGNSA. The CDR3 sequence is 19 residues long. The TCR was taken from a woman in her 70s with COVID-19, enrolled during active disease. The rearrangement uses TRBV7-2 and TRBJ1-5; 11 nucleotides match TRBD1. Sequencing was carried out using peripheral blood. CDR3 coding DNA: TGTGCCAGCAGCTCCGCCGGGACAGGGGGAGGTTTCAGCAATCAGCCCCAGCATTTT. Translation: CASSSAGTGGGFSNQPQHF.